The text below deals with one T cell receptor (beta chain). V lost 5 bases, J lost 9 bases, and 9 bases stayed unmatched. Germline V gene lookup returns CDR1 MNHEY and CDR2 SMNVEV (reference sequence). This CDR3 comprises 15 residues. The data are from a study of blood T cell repertoires in COVID-19. Overall study: Sites across the United States, Italy and Spain contributed samples from acute and convalescent COVID-19. The analysed material was cDNA or gDNA that came from T cells, B-cell-depleted T cells, or PBMCs.

Per the original data handling: Amplified reference gene primers provided the basis for estimating nucleated cell counts. The table came from immunoSEQ multiplex PCR; TCRdb's copy has only in-frame clones and leaves some out. D and trimming were read from the DNA, whereas the V and J calls and clone size are those reported in that table. The table includes about 180,000 clones, roughly 85% detected once. The gene calls are TRBV27 and TRBJ1-5; 11 bases line up with TRBD1. Sequenced material: peripheral blood. This TCR came from a man aged 60 to 69 with acute or convalescent COVID-19. The CDR3, as DNA: TGTGCCAGCAGTGGGACAGGGGGGATGGATCGGCCCCAGCATTTT. This encodes CASSGTGGMDRPQHF.